Listed below are T cell receptor beta chains from one sample, sequenced in a study of cytomegalovirus exposure and HLA in healthy donors. Profiling relied on immunoSEQ multiplex PCR, and the TCRdb table lists in-frame clones only, not all of them. The sample comprises 150,000 to 250,000 clones, 80% to 90% of which are singletons, and roughly 1.2% rests with the top ten. What was sequenced was PBMCs. Receptors were obtained from a woman between 25 and 40 years old in good health and CMV-seronegative. Each CDR3 is given with its conserved first and last residue. The D gene is left open where the match is weak. Size tells how often a clone was seen (once, few, many) or the class of an expanded clone, and some rows leave it out.

V gene	clone size	D gene	J gene	CDR3 protein	CDR3 DNA
TRBV18	once	TRBD1	TRBJ1-1	CASSSQRDRGNTEAFF	TGTGCCAGCTCATCACAGAGAGACAGGGGGAACACTGAAGCTTTCTTT
TRBV10-2	.	.	TRBJ1-1	CASSEFGAEAFF	TGCGCCAGCAGTGAGTTCGGGGCTGAAGCTTTCTTT
TRBV27	.	TRBD1	TRBJ1-2	CASTSWTGGAGYGYTF	TGTGCCAGCACCTCTTGGACAGGGGGCGCAGGCTATGGCTACACCTTC
TRBV4-1	.	.	TRBJ1-2	CASSQAAGPYGYTF	TGCGCCAGCAGCCAAGCGGCAGGCCCCTATGGCTACACCTTC
TRBV19	few	.	TRBJ1-5	CATTGREGQPQHF	TGTGCCACCACGGGCAGGGAGGGACAGCCCCAGCATTTT
TRBV27	.	TRBD2	TRBJ2-1	CASRGLAANEQFF	TGTGCCAGCAGGGGACTAGCGGCGAATGAGCAGTTCTTC
TRBV6-5	.	.	TRBJ2-4	CASTSKNIQYF	TGTGCCAGCACCTCCAAAAACATTCAGTACTTC
TRBV6-5	.	TRBD1	TRBJ1-2	CASSVQGGVDGYTF	TGTGCCAGCAGTGTACAGGGGGGCGTCGATGGCTACACCTTC
TRBV15	many	TRBD1	TRBJ2-2	CATSRGGTATGELFF	TGTGCCACCAGCAGAGGAGGGACAGCTACCGGGGAGCTGTTTTTT
TRBV5-1	.	.	TRBJ2-2	CASSQGSANTGELFF	TGCGCCAGCAGCCAGGGGAGTGCTAACACCGGGGAGCTGTTTTTT
TRBV28	.	.	TRBJ2-7	CASNFLWYRFTYEQYF	TGTGCCAGCAATTTTCTATGGTACAGATTTACCTACGAGCAGTACTTC
TRBV29-1	.	.	TRBJ1-4	CSVGQSRASGEKLFF	TGCAGCGTTGGTCAGTCCCGGGCGAGCGGTGAAAAACTGTTTTTT
TRBV7-7	once	.	TRBJ2-2	CASSPGSGELFF	TGTGCCAGCAGCCCAGGGTCCGGGGAGCTGTTTTTT
TRBV30	.	TRBD1	TRBJ1-1	CAWEGAVGTEAFF	TGTGCCTGGGAGGGGGCGGTCGGCACTGAAGCTTTCTTT
TRBV6-5	.	TRBD2	TRBJ2-3	CASSLSGGYTDTQYF	TGTGCCAGCAGTTTATCCGGGGGGTACACAGATACGCAGTATTTT
TRBV30	.	.	TRBJ1-1	CAWSIPDRTINTEAFF	TGTGCCTGGAGTATCCCGGACAGAACGATAAACACTGAAGCTTTCTTT
TRBV5-1	.	TRBD1	TRBJ2-2	CASSLGQGASGELFF	TGCGCCAGCAGCTTGGGGCAGGGGGCGAGCGGGGAGCTGTTTTTT
TRBV5-1	.	TRBD1	TRBJ2-3	CASSETGKTDTQYF	TGCGCCAGCAGCGAGACAGGGAAGACAGATACGCAGTATTTT
TRBV5-6	.	.	TRBJ1-1	CASSSRTVRESAHTEAFF	TGTGCCAGCAGCTCGCGTACGGTGAGGGAATCGGCGCACACTGAAGCTTTCTTT
TRBV10-3	.	.	TRBJ2-6	CAAGGPGANVLTF	TGTGCCGCCGGGGGGCCTGGGGCCAACGTCCTGACTTTC
TRBV4-1	.	TRBD2	TRBJ2-5	CASSQGLAGGLGETQYF	TGCGCCAGCAGCCAAGGACTAGCGGGGGGGCTAGGTGAGACCCAGTACTTC
TRBV5-1	.	.	TRBJ2-2	CASSLEAVGELFF	TGCGCCAGCAGCTTGGAGGCGGTTGGGGAGCTGTTTTTT
TRBV5-1	few	.	TRBJ2-7	CASRESEQYF	TGCGCCAGCCGTGAGTCCGAGCAGTACTTC
TRBV4-2	.	TRBD1	TRBJ2-2	CASSRDRGNTGELFF	TGTGCCAGCAGCCGCGACAGGGGTAACACCGGGGAGCTGTTTTTT
TRBV27	once	.	TRBJ2-7	CASSRPTPPYEQYF	TGTGCCAGCAGTCGCCCGACACCTCCCTACGAGCAGTACTTC
TRBV7-9	.	.	TRBJ1-1	CASRRDYTEAFF	TGTGCCAGCAGGCGAGACTACACTGAAGCTTTCTTT
TRBV5-1	.	TRBD2	TRBJ2-6	CAGGEAPGANVLTF	TGCGCTGGGGGGGAAGCGCCTGGGGCCAACGTCCTGACTTTC
TRBV27	.	.	TRBJ2-5	CASRLDTTPQGTQYF	TGTGCCAGCAGACTTGACACTACTCCTCAGGGGACCCAGTACTTC
TRBV5-8	.	.	TRBJ2-2	CASSARPGQLNTGELFF	TGTGCCAGCAGCGCCCGCCCGGGACAATTGAACACCGGGGAGCTGTTTTTT
TRBV7-2	.	TRBD2	TRBJ2-1	CASSLTSGPYNEQFF	TGTGCCAGCAGCTTAACTAGCGGGCCGTACAATGAGCAGTTCTTC
TRBV28	.	TRBD1	TRBJ2-7	CASSPSWTGNYEQYF	TGTGCCAGCAGTCCCTCGTGGACAGGGAACTACGAGCAGTACTTC
TRBV13	.	TRBD1	TRBJ2-1	CASRDSGSYNEQFF	TGTGCCAGTAGGGACAGTGGCTCCTACAATGAGCAGTTCTTC
TRBV5-1	.	TRBD2	TRBJ2-1	CASRYSGSSSYNEQFF	TGCGCCAGCAGATATAGCGGGAGCTCCTCCTACAATGAGCAGTTCTTC
TRBV9	.	TRBD1	TRBJ2-5	CASSLPRTGQETQYF	TGTGCCAGCAGTCTTCCAAGGACAGGGCAAGAGACCCAGTACTTC
TRBV27	.	.	TRBJ1-3	CASSSAGRDSGNTIYF	TGTGCCAGCAGCTCCGCCGGACGGGACTCTGGAAACACCATATATTTT
TRBV21-1	.	.	TRBJ2-7	CASSKARLAIRGEQYF	TGTGCCAGCAGCAAAGCGCGGCTAGCCATCCGGGGCGAGCAGTACTTC
TRBV4-1	.	.	TRBJ1-2	CASSQDLGPINYGYTF	TGCGCCAGCAGCCAAGATTTGGGCCCGATTAACTATGGCTACACCTTC
TRBV18	once	.	TRBJ1-1	CASSRTGSSMINTEAFF	TGTGCCAGCTCCCGAACAGGGAGTTCCATGATTAACACTGAAGCTTTCTTT
TRBV7-9	few	.	TRBJ2-7	CASSLGTDPYEQYF	TGTGCCAGCAGCTTAGGGACAGATCCCTACGAGCAGTACTTC
TRBV19	.	.	TRBJ2-1	CASSTRGNHEQFF	TGTGCCAGTAGTACCAGGGGAAACCATGAGCAGTTCTTC
TRBV5-5	.	.	TRBJ1-2	CASSLAGGEGYTF	TGTGCCAGCAGCTTGGCGGGGGGCGAAGGCTACACCTTC
TRBV5-6	.	TRBD1	TRBJ1-6	CASSLEGTGGAGSPLHF	TGTGCCAGCAGCTTGGAAGGGACAGGGGGCGCGGGTTCACCCCTCCACTTT
TRBV5-6	.	TRBD2	TRBJ2-3	CASSSRLAGGGDTQYF	TGTGCCAGCAGCTCACGACTAGCGGGAGGGGGAGATACGCAGTATTTT
TRBV28	few	.	TRBJ1-1	CASSVGDPEAFF	TGTGCCAGCAGCGTAGGGGATCCTGAAGCTTTCTTT
TRBV7-9	.	.	TRBJ1-2	CASSLVWQGGTGYTF	TGTGCCAGCAGCTTAGTGTGGCAGGGCGGAACTGGCTACACCTTC
TRBV28	.	TRBD1	TRBJ2-7	CASSQGQGGSYEQYF	TGTGCCAGCAGTCAGGGACAGGGGGGGTCCTACGAGCAGTACTTC
TRBV11-3	once	TRBD2	TRBJ2-2	CASSDPGGAAGELFF	TGTGCCAGCAGCGACCCGGGGGGGGCCGCCGGGGAGCTGTTTTTT
TRBV6-1	.	TRBD1	TRBJ1-2	CASRVRTGGFYGYTF	TGTGCCAGCAGAGTAAGGACAGGGGGATTCTATGGCTACACCTTC
TRBV7-3	.	.	TRBJ2-6	CASSLNSLISGANVLTF	TGTGCCAGCAGCTTAAACAGTTTAATCTCTGGGGCCAACGTCCTGACTTTC
TRBV5-1	many	.	TRBJ1-4	CASSLNSKEKLFF	TGCGCCAGCAGCTTGAACAGCAAGGAAAAACTGTTTTTT
TRBV7-8	.	TRBD2	TRBJ2-3	CASSLRAGGITDTQYF	TGTGCCAGCAGCTTACGAGCGGGAGGGATCACAGATACGCAGTATTTT
TRBV6-6	.	.	TRBJ1-2	CASSYDGRSYTF	TGTGCCAGCAGTTACGATGGCAGGTCCTACACCTTC
TRBV2	.	TRBD2	TRBJ2-1	CASSEEPGGVGEQFF	TGTGCCAGCAGTGAAGAGCCGGGGGGAGTGGGGGAGCAGTTCTTC
TRBV5-8	few	.	TRBJ2-7	CASSLAGSSHSYEQYF	TGTGCCAGCAGCTTGGCGGGTAGTTCCCACTCCTACGAGCAGTACTTC
TRBV5-1	once	.	TRBJ2-1	CASRRDHNEQFF	TGCGCCAGCAGGCGGGATCACAATGAGCAGTTCTTC
TRBV19	.	.	TRBJ2-3	CASSIGPEWARTDTQYF	TGTGCCAGTAGTATAGGGCCCGAGTGGGCCCGCACAGATACGCAGTATTTT
TRBV18	.	TRBD2	TRBJ2-5	CASSPAGLAGGETQYF	TGTGCCAGCTCACCAGCGGGACTAGCGGGAGGAGAGACCCAGTACTTC